Following are 30 T cell receptor beta chains from one sample sequenced in a study of blood T cell repertoires in COVID-19. Method: immunoSEQ multiplex PCR; TCRdb's copy keeps in-frame clones and lacks some. The sample comprises 250,000 to 350,000 clones, roughly four fifths of which are singletons, and around a sixth rests with the top ten. The specimen was peripheral blood. The source of these receptors is a person between 65 and 79 years old with COVID-19, enrolled during active disease.

The chain carries TRBV19 and TRBJ1-4; 10 positions match TRBD1. CDR1 LNHDA and CDR2 SQIVND come from the germline V gene (reference sequence). Trimming at V came to 4 bases and at J to 5 bases, leaving 4 bases not matched to a gene. The CDR3 loop spans 15 amino acids. The CDR3 loop is CASSSGQGVNEKLFF. Here the CDR3 DNA reads TGTGCCAGTAGTAGCGGACAGGGGGTAAATGAAAAACTGTTTTTT.

This clone was counted between two and nine times. Other DNA sequences in the sample encode the same CDR3. The chain couples TRBV3-1 (or the pseudogene TRBV3-2) to TRBJ2-7, with 9 bases matching TRBD2. Trimming cost V 3 bases and J 7 bases; bases outside gene matches: 10. Germline V gene sequence: CDR1 LGHDT, CDR2 YNNKEL (reference sequence). This CDR3 is 15 amino acids long. CDR3 region: CASSHAGTSPEEQYF. CDR3 coding DNA: TGTGCCAGCAGCCACGCCGGGACTAGCCCGGAGGAGCAGTACTTC.

The chain recombines TRBV5-1 with TRBJ2-7, with TRBD1 matching 10 bases. The germline V gene has CDR1 SGHRS and CDR2 YFSETQ. This CDR3 has 15 amino acids. Germline trimming cut 0 bases from V and 3 bases from J; bases unmatched to any gene: 3. CDR3: CASSLGGQGIYEQYF. DNA for the CDR3: TGCGCCAGCAGCTTGGGGGGACAGGGGATCTACGAGCAGTACTTC.

V usage is TRBV5-1 and J usage is TRBJ2-5; 9 nucleotides agree with TRBD2. The CDR3 has 16 residues. The V segment lost 2 bases and the J segment 4 bases; nucleotides outside the gene matches: 9. Germline V CDR1 and CDR2: SGHRS, YFSETQ. The CDR3 spells CASSLRSGGPPETQYF. The CDR3 DNA reads as TGCGCCAGCAGCTTACGTAGCGGGGGCCCCCCAGAGACCCAGTACTTC.

V and J are TRBV7-9 and TRBJ2-1; 8 bases agree with TRBD2. The J segment lost 9 bases and the V segment lost 5 bases, leaving 12 bases of the junction unmatched. The CDR3 consists of 15 residues. Germline-derived CDR1 and CDR2 are SEHNR and FQNEAQ (reference sequence). CDR3 nucleotide sequence: TGTGCCAGCAGCCTAACGCCGGGACTAGAGGTTGAGCAGTTCTTC. The encoded protein is CASSLTPGLEVEQFF.

This chain uses TRBV6-1 with TRBJ1-1, with 7 positions matching TRBD1. Germline assignment: CDR1 MNHNS and CDR2 SASEGT. With V trimmed by 3 bases and J by 6 bases, 4 bases remained unmatched. This CDR3 has 13 amino acids. The CDR3 bases are TGTGCCAGCAGTGAGACAGGGTTGGCTGAAGCTTTCTTT. Translating gives CASSETGLAEAFF.

The chain joins TRBV19 to TRBJ2-2, with TRBD2 identical over 15 bases. The CDR3 runs 19 residues. J was trimmed by 5 bases and V by 6 bases; bases with no gene match: 13. The germline V gene encodes CDR1 LNHDA and CDR2 SQIVND (reference sequence). The CDR3 sequence: CASRKVGLAGGKETGELFF. CDR3 sequence (DNA): TGTGCCAGTAGGAAAGTGGGACTAGCGGGAGGAAAGGAGACCGGGGAGCTGTTTTTT. The whole variable domain, remainder taken from reference TRBV19 and TRBJ2-2, is DGGITQSPKYLFRKEGQNVTLSCEQNLNHDAMYWYRQDPGQGLRLIYYSQIVNDFQKGDIAEGYSVSREKKESFPLTVTSAQKNPTAFYLCASRKVGLAGGKETGELFFGEGSRLTVL.

In the case of this clone: The junction departs from the called germline gene at one end, perhaps through a read error. The chain employs TRBV7-3 and TRBJ2-3; D not resolved. This CDR3 has 14 residues. Looked up from germline, CDR1 is SGHTA and CDR2 is FQGTGA. The CDR3 loop is CASSVTSSTDTQYF. DNA of the CDR3: TGTGCCAGCAGCGTAACATCTAGCACAGATACGCAGTATTTT. The full variable domain, with the rest looked up from reference TRBV7-3 and TRBJ2-3, is GAGVSQTPSNKVTEKGKYVELRCDPISGHTALYWYRQSLGQGPEFLIYFQGTGAADDSGLPNDRFFAVRPEGSVSTLKIQRTERGDSAVYLCASSVTSSTDTQYFGPGTRLTVL.

This clone was seen a few times. V and J are TRBV7-3 and TRBJ1-2; no clear D. Germline-derived CDR1 and CDR2 are SGHTA and FQGTGA. Trimming left V 1 base short and J 6 bases short, with 15 bases between. The CDR3 has 15 amino acids. CDR3 loop: CASSLRAGDRDGYTF. The CDR3 DNA follows: TGTGCCAGCAGCTTAAGGGCAGGCGATCGTGATGGCTACACCTTC.

The gene calls are TRBV18 and TRBJ1-1, with D possibly matching TRBD1 (5 bases). Germline-derived CDR1 and CDR2 are KGHSH and LQKENI. This CDR3 contains 13 residues. The V gene lost 5 bases and the J gene lost 1 base, with 8 bases spanning the gap. The CDR3 region is CASSTDRNTEAFF. CDR3 bases: TGTGCCAGCTCAACAGACAGGAACACTGAAGCTTTCTTT. The variable domain in full, completed from reference TRBV18 and TRBJ1-1, reads NAGVMQNPRHLVRRRGQEARLRCSPMKGHSHVYWYRQLPEEGLKFMVYLQKENIIDESGMPKERFSAEFPKEGPSILRIQQVVRGDSAAYFCASSTDRNTEAFFGQGTRLTVV.

The chain recombines TRBV7-2 with TRBJ1-4; D remains unclear. The germline V gene has CDR1 SGHTA and CDR2 FQGNSA. Deletions cut 4 bases from V and 3 bases from J, with 3 bases between. This CDR3 is built from 12 residues. The CDR3 bases are TGTGCCAGCAGCTCTCCTAATGAAAAACTGTTTTTT. Its translation is CASSSPNEKLFF.

The gene calls are TRBV5-4 and TRBJ1-6; possibly TRBD1 for D (5 bases). V was cut by 0 bases and J by 10 bases, with 14 bases left in between. Germline V gene lookup returns CDR1 SGHNT and CDR2 YYREEE (reference sequence). CDR3 length: 15 residues. CDR3 sequence reads: CASSLARAGQSPLHF. The CDR3 nucleotides read TGTGCCAGCAGCTTGGCCCGGGCAGGGCAATCACCCCTCCACTTT.

The J gene is TRBJ2-7, the V gene TRBV4-3; possibly TRBD1 for D (6 bases). Germline lookup yields CDR1 LGHNA and CDR2 YSLEER. CDR3 length: 15 residues. Deletions cut 0 bases from V and 4 bases from J, with 13 bases between. In nucleotides, the CDR3 is TGCGCCAGCAGCCAAGACTTCAGGGGACATTACGAGCAGTACTTC. Translating gives CASSQDFRGHYEQYF.

This chain joins TRBV12-3 or TRBV12-4 and TRBJ2-2, with 8 bases matching TRBD1. The junction had 0 bases not matched to a gene; V was cut back by 6 bases and J by 3 bases. This CDR3 region has 13 residues. The CDR3 reads CASRTGDTGELFF. CDR3 coding DNA: TGTGCCAGCAGGACAGGGGACACCGGGGAGCTGTTTTTT.

The sample holds a few counts of this clone. V gene TRBV19 combines with J gene TRBJ2-1; 7 bases line up with TRBD2. The germline V gene has CDR1 LNHDA and CDR2 SQIVND (reference sequence). This CDR3 has 15 amino acids. Unmatched junction bases numbered 5, after V lost 1 base and J lost 5 bases. The CDR3 is CASSIGGRGNNEQFF. The CDR3 DNA follows: TGTGCCAGTAGTATAGGCGGGAGAGGGAACAATGAGCAGTTCTTC.

CDR3 sequence reads: CASSWGRTEAFF. The CDR3 DNA follows: TGTGCCAGCAGTTGGGGGCGCACTGAAGCTTTCTTT. The V call is TRBV7-2, the J call TRBJ1-1, with a weak D call TRBD1 (6 bases). The CDR3 length is 12 residues. Germline V gene data show CDR1 as SGHTA and CDR2 as FQGNSA. V gave up 6 bases and J gave up 4 bases, with 9 bases separating them.

The chain couples TRBV11-1 to TRBJ2-5; TRBD2 aligns across 9 bases. The V gene end was trimmed by 5 bases and the J gene end by 3 bases; junction bases not matched to a gene: 7. CDR3 length equals 15 residues. In germline, CDR1 is SGHAT, CDR2 FQDESV (reference sequence). As DNA, the CDR3 is TGTGCCAGCAGCCACCTTAGCGGGGGAAAAGAGACCCAGTACTTC. Amino acid sequence: CASSHLSGGKETQYF.

The chain is built from TRBV6-2 or TRBV6-3 and TRBJ1-1; 8 bases align to TRBD1. Per germline, CDR1 MNHEY and CDR2 SVGEGT. The CDR3 has 15 amino acids. Trimming at V came to 4 bases and at J to 5 bases, leaving 9 bases not matched to a gene. The DNA for the CDR3 is TGTGCCAGCAGTTCACCAGGGGGCCGTCGGACTGAAGCTTTCTTT. The encoded protein is CASSSPGGRRTEAFF.

J is TRBJ2-1 and V is TRBV7-6; weak D call: TRBD1 (5 bases). Germline V gene lookup returns CDR1 SGHVS and CDR2 FNYEAQ. V dropped 8 bases and J dropped 4 bases, with 15 bases sitting between them. The CDR3 sequence is 14 residues long. The CDR3: CASAGTGPYNEQFF. The CDR3, as DNA: TGTGCCAGCGCTGGCACAGGACCGTACAATGAGCAGTTCTTC.

The chain employs TRBV6-2 or TRBV6-3 and TRBJ2-1; 7 positions agree with TRBD2. CDR1 and CDR2 (germline): MNHEY, SVGEGT. V lost 3 bases to trimming and J lost 7 bases; unmatched junction nucleotides: 9. The CDR3 extends over 15 amino acids. The CDR3 region is CASSYLSGIENEQFF. Here the CDR3 DNA reads TGTGCCAGCAGTTATTTGAGCGGGATCGAGAATGAGCAGTTCTTC.

CDR3 residues: CASMGGPGELFF. The CDR3 DNA is TGTGCCAGCATGGGAGGTCCCGGGGAGCTGTTTTTT. The chain couples TRBV6-5 to TRBJ2-2, with D perhaps matching TRBD2 (6 bases). The CDR3 extends over 12 amino acids. Between the trimmed V and J ends, which lost 7 bases and 6 bases, there was a span of 9 bases. CDR1 and CDR2 (germline): MNHEY, SVGAGI.

The chain links TRBV4-1 to TRBJ2-7, with 9 bases aligning to TRBD1. The CDR3 has 15 residues. Germline trimming cut 5 bases from V and 3 bases from J; bases unmatched to any gene: 8. Germline CDR1 MGHRA, CDR2 YSYEKL. CDR3 protein: CASSSPGTGFYEQYF. CDR3 coding DNA: TGCGCCAGCAGCTCACCCGGGACAGGGTTCTACGAGCAGTACTTC.

The chain has TRBV12-3 or TRBV12-4 and TRBJ2-1; a weak D match, TRBD2 (5 bases). The CDR3 runs 11 residues. V gave up 4 bases and J gave up 15 bases, with 13 bases separating them. The CDR3 region has the DNA TGTGCCAGCAGTTCGAGACTATCTGCGTTCTTC. Translating it yields CASSSRLSAFF.

This chain connects TRBV7-6 to TRBJ2-2; a weak D match, TRBD1 (5 bases). V gave up 7 bases and J gave up 2 bases, with 17 bases separating them. The germline V gene has CDR1 SGHVS and CDR2 FNYEAQ. The CDR3 consists of 16 residues. In DNA form, the CDR3 reads TGTGCCAGCAAGCAGGGTGGCCGGATAAACACCGGGGAGCTGTTTTTT. This sequence encodes CASKQGGRINTGELFF. The full variable domain, rest sourced from reference TRBV7-6 and TRBJ2-2, is GAGVSQSPRYKVTKRGQDVALRCDPISGHVSLYWYRQALGQGPEFLTYFNYEAQQDKSGLPNDRFSAERPEGSISTLTIQRTEQRDSAMYRCASKQGGRINTGELFFGEGSRLTVL.

The chain has TRBV3-1 (or the pseudogene TRBV3-2) and TRBJ1-5; D ambiguous. CDR1 is LGHDT, CDR2 YNNKEL, per germline (reference sequence). CDR3 length: 13 residues. V lost 1 base, J lost 6 bases, and 7 bases lay in between. The CDR3 DNA is TGTGCCAGCAGCCAAGGAAGCGGTCAGCCCCAGCATTTT. Residues: CASSQGSGQPQHF.

V and J are TRBV5-1 and TRBJ1-4, with TRBD1 as a possible D gene (6 bases). There are 16 residues in the CDR3. Deletions cut 2 bases from V and 7 bases from J, with 18 bases between. The germline V gene has CDR1 SGHRS and CDR2 YFSETQ. CDR3 protein: CASSFLAGQSGEKLFF. The CDR3 DNA follows: TGCGCCAGCAGCTTTTTAGCGGGACAAAGTGGTGAAAAACTGTTTTTT.

J is TRBJ1-4 and V is TRBV6-5; a possible D gene is TRBD1 (5 bases). V dropped 6 bases and J dropped 11 bases, with 16 bases sitting between them. This CDR3 spans 13 amino acids. CDR1 MNHEY and CDR2 SVGAGI come from the germline V gene. The CDR3 nucleotides read TGTGCCAGCAGCGTCAGGGATAGTAGGAAACTGTTTTTT. Its translation: CASSVRDSRKLFF.

The chain combines TRBV18 with TRBJ1-1, with 7 positions matching TRBD1. The CDR3 length is 15 residues. V gave up 4 bases and J gave up 1 base; unmatched junction bases: 6. Germline V gene lookup returns CDR1 KGHSH and CDR2 LQKENI. CDR3 amino acids: CASSREQGSNTEAFF. In DNA form, the CDR3 reads TGTGCCAGCTCACGAGAACAGGGGTCGAACACTGAAGCTTTCTTT.

The chain combines TRBV18 with TRBJ1-3; 8 nucleotides match TRBD1. The CDR3 totals 18 residues. The trim removed 7 bases at V and 0 bases at J, leaving 14 bases unmatched. Germline V gene sequence: CDR1 KGHSH, CDR2 LQKENI. CDR3 sequence: CASFRARQDRGSGNTIYF. The CDR3 DNA follows: TGTGCCAGCTTCCGAGCGCGCCAAGACAGGGGCTCTGGAAACACCATATATTTT. Together with reference TRBV18 and TRBJ1-3, the CDR3 gives the full variable domain: NAGVMQNPRHLVRRRGQEARLRCSPMKGHSHVYWYRQLPEEGLKFMVYLQKENIIDESGMPKERFSAEFPKEGPSILRIQQVVRGDSAAYFCASFRARQDRGSGNTIYFGEGSWLTVV.

This clone was detected many times. The chain couples TRBV28 to TRBJ2-7; 7 nucleotides match TRBD1. This CDR3 is 14 amino acids long. Germline V gene lookup returns CDR1 MDHEN and CDR2 SYDVKM. The junction had 7 bases not matched to a gene; V was cut back by 6 bases and J by 2 bases. CDR3 in amino acids: CASRGGARAYEQYF. The CDR3 bases are TGTGCCAGCAGAGGGGGCGCGAGGGCCTACGAGCAGTACTTC.